This TCR beta chain was captured by sequencing in a study of beta chain features in type 1 diabetes. Germline loops: CDR1 SGHNT, CDR2 YYREEE (reference sequence). The CDR3 runs to 13 residues. The ends were cut back, 2 bases at V and 5 bases at J, with 8 bases in the middle. Sequenced material consisted of expressed TCRB transcripts (all of the isolated RNA was reverse transcribed). Deep immunoSEQ sequencing covered naive, central memory and regulatory T cell samples. The protocol was immunoSEQ multiplex PCR, while the TCRdb copy is restricted to in-frame clones and leaves out a portion. The profile shows 430,000 or so clones, 10% to 12% of them singletons.

The sequence came from a woman aged 18 to 35 in good health. The source material was naive CD4+ T cells from blood. The V call is TRBV5-4, the J call TRBJ2-1; D may be TRBD2 (5 bases). As DNA, the CDR3 is TGTGCCAGCAGCTTTCGAGCGGACAATGAGCAGTTCTTC. This sequence encodes CASSFRADNEQFF.